The next 5 T cell receptor beta chains were all read from a single sample in a study of lymphopenia after photon versus proton radiotherapy. Profiling relied on immunoSEQ multiplex PCR, and the TCRdb table lists in-frame clones only, not all of them. The sample comprises around 18,000 clones, about 85% of which are singletons, and less than 12% rests with the top ten. The source was peripheral blood, collected from a patient treated with proton-based radiotherapy. The receptor set was obtained from an older man with pancreatic cancer.

The CDR3 sequence: CASSSQATNEKLFF. The CDR3 coding sequence is TGTGCCAGCAGTTCACAAGCAACTAATGAAAAACTGTTTTTT. This chain links TRBV5-8 with TRBJ1-4; D is unclear. Trimming cost V 5 bases and J 0 bases, with 8 bases left between them. CDR1 and CDR2 from the germline V gene are SGHTS and YDEGEE. This CDR3 has 14 amino acids.

This sequence joins TRBV14 and TRBJ2-3; D is ambiguous. Trimming took 0 bases from V and 10 from J, leaving 14 bases between them. Germline loops: CDR1 SGHDN, CDR2 FVKESK. The CDR3 loop spans 14 amino acids. This CDR3 reads CASSQDWATRSQYF. The CDR3 coding sequence is TGTGCCAGCAGCCAAGATTGGGCAACCCGATCGCAGTATTTT.

The chain recombines TRBV6-6 with TRBJ1-6; 8 bases are a match to TRBD1. The CDR3 consists of 15 residues. Germline trimming cut 6 bases from V and 7 bases from J; bases unmatched to any gene: 8. The germline V gene has CDR1 MNHNY and CDR2 SVGAGI (reference sequence). The CDR3 is CASSFDRGRNSPLHF. Here the CDR3 DNA reads TGTGCCAGCAGCTTCGACAGGGGACGAAATTCACCCCTCCACTTT.

The chain employs TRBV19 and TRBJ2-1, with TRBD2 as a possible D gene (5 bases). Trimming removed 3 bases from V and 9 bases from J, with 9 bases in between. Germline V CDR1 and CDR2: LNHDA, SQIVND (reference sequence). This CDR3 is 12 amino acids long. The CDR3: CASSMTIGEQFF. As DNA, the CDR3 is TGTGCCAGTAGTATGACTATTGGTGAGCAGTTCTTC.

A remark on this clone: This may stem from a read error, because a much larger clone lies one nucleotide away. The gene calls are TRBV27 and TRBJ2-7, with D maybe TRBD1 (6 bases). Germline CDR1 and CDR2: MNHEY and SMNVEV (reference sequence). CDR3 size: 15 residues. Trimming took off 5 bases at V and 0 bases at J, with 14 bases between the two ends. The DNA for the CDR3 is TGTGCCAGCAGTCCTCAACAGGGTAGCTCCTACGAGCAGTACTTC. As protein: CASSPQQGSSYEQYF.